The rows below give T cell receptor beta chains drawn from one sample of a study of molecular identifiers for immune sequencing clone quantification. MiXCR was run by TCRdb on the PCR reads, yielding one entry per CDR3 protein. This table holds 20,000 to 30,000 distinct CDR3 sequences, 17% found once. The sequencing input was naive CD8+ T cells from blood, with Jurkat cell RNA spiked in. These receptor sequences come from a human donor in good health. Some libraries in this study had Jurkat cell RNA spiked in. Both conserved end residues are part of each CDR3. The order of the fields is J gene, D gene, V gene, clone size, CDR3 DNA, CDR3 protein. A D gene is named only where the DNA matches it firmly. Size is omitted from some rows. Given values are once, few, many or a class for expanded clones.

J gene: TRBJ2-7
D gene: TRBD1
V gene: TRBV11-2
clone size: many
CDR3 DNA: TGTGCCAGCAGCCTGGACAGGGCGGGATACGAGCAGTACTTC
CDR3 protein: CASSLDRAGYEQYF

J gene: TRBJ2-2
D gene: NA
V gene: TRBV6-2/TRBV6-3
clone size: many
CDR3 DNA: TGTGCCAGCTCAAACACCGGGGAGCTGTTTTTT
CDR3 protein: CASSNTGELFF

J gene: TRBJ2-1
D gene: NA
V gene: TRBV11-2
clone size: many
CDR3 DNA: TGTGCCAGCAGCTCTCCCGACAGCCTGGGAGGCAATGAGCAGTTCTTC
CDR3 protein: CASSSPDSLGGNEQFF

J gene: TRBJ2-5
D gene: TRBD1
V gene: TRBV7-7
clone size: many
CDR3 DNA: TGTGCTAGCAGCTTAGCGGTGACAGGGGGGTACCAAGAGACCCAGTACTTC
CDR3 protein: CASSLAVTGGYQETQYF

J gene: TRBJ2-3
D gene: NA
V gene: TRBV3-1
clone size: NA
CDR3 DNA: TGTGCCAGCAGCCATGATCAGGGAGGCCTTGCAGATACGCAGTATTTT
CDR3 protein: CASSHDQGGLADTQYF

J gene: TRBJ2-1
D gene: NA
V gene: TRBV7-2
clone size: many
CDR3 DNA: TGTGCCAGCAGCTTAAGTCCCCGGGCCGATGAGCAGTTCTTC
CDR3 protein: CASSLSPRADEQFF

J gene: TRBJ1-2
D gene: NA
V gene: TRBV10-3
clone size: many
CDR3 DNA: TGTGCCATCAGTGAGTCGAATTATGCCACGGGCGGTGGCTACACCTTC
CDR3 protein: CAISESNYATGGGYTF

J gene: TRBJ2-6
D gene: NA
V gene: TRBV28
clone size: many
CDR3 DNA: TGTGCCAGCAGTTTAAACCCGGGGCTCTCTGGGGCCAACGTCCTGACTTTC
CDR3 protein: CASSLNPGLSGANVLTF

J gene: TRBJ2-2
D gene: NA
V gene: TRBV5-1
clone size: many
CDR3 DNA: TGCGCCAGCAGCTGGGAGTCAGGGTCCGGGGAGCTGTTTTTT
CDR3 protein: CASSWESGSGELFF

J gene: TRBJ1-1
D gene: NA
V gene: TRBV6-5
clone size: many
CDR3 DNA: TGTGCCAGCAGTTACGGATTTGGGGGGAACACTGAAGCTTTCTTT
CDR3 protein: CASSYGFGGNTEAFF

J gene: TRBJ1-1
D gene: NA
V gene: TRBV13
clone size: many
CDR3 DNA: TGTGCCAGCAGCTTAGACGTCGGCACTGAAGCTTTCTTT
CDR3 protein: CASSLDVGTEAFF

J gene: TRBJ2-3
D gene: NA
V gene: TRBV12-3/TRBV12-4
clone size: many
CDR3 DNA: TGTGCCAGCAGTTCTGCACTTACGCGAAATACGCAGTATTTT
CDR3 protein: CASSSALTRNTQYF

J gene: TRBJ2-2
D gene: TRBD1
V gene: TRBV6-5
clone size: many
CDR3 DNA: TGTGCCAGCAGCGACCGGGACAGCGCACTGACCGGGGAGCTGTTTTTT
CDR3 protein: CASSDRDSALTGELFF

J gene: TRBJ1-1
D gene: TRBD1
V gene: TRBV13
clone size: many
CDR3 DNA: TGTGCCAGCAGCTCGACAGGGGCTGAAGCTTTCTTT
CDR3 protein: CASSSTGAEAFF

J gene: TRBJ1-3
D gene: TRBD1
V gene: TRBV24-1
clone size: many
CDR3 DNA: TGTGCCACCAGTGATCCATCATGGGACAGTCTTTCTGGAAACACCATATATTTT
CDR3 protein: CATSDPSWDSLSGNTIYF

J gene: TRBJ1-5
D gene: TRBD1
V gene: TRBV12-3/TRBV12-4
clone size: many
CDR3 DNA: TGTGCCAGCAGTGAAACAGGGGGCAAACAGCCCCAGCATTTT
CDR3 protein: CASSETGGKQPQHF

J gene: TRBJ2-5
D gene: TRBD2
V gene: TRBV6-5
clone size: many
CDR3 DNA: TGTGCCAGCAGTTACTGGGCGGGAGGTGGAGAGACCCAGTACTTC
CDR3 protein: CASSYWAGGGETQYF

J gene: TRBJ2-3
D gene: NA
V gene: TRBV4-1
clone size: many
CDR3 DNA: TGCGCCAGCAGCCAACGACGAACAGATACGCAGTATTTT
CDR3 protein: CASSQRRTDTQYF

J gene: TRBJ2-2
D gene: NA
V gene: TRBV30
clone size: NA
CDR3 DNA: TGTGCCTGGGGGGCCGGGGAGCTGTTTTTT
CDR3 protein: CAWGAGELFF

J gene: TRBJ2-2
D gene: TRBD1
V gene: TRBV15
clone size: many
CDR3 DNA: TGTGCCACCAGCCTAGGACAGGGGGCATCGGAGCTGTTTTTT
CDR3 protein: CATSLGQGASELFF

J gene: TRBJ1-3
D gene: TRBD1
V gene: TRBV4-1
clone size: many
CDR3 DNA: TGCGCCAGCAGCCCCGACAGGGCAGAAATAGCGTCCTCTGGAAACACCATATATTTT
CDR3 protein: CASSPDRAEIASSGNTIYF

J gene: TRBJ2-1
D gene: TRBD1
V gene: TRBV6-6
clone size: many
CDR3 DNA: TGTGCCAGCAGTTACTCGAGTCAGGGGGCCTACAATGAGCAGTTCTTC
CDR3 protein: CASSYSSQGAYNEQFF

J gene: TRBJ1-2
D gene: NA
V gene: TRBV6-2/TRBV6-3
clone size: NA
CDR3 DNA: TGTGCCAGCAGTTACTCCATAGTCGACTCCTATGGCTACACCTTC
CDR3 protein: CASSYSIVDSYGYTF

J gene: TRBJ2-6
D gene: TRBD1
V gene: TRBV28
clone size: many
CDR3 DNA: TGTGCCAGCAGTTCCTGGACAGGGACCCTCTACAGTTCTGGGGCCAACGTCCTGACTTTC
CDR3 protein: CASSSWTGTLYSSGANVLTF

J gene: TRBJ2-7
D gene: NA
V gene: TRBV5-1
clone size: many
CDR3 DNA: TGCGCCAGCAGCGCGGAGAGGGGAAACGAGCAGTACTTC
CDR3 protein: CASSAERGNEQYF

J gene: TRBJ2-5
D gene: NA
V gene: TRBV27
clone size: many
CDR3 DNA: TGTGCCAGCAGTTTATTAAATACCAGATACCAAGAGACCCAGTACTTC
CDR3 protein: CASSLLNTRYQETQYF

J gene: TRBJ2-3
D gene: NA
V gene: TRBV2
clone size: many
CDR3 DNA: TGTGCCAGCGATCCACTTTCGTCGGATACGCAGTATTTT
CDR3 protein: CASDPLSSDTQYF

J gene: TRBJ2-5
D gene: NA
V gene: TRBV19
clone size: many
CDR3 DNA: TGTGCCAGTAGTATAGATCGTGAGACCCAGTACTTC
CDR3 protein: CASSIDRETQYF

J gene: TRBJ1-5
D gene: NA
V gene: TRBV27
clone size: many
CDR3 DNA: TGTGCCAGCAGTTCTTGGGACGGGGGGAATCAGCCCCAGCATTTT
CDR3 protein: CASSSWDGGNQPQHF

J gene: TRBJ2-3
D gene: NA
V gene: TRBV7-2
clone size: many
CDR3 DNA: TGTGCCAGCAGCACCAGCGTGGCTAGCACAGATACGCAGTATTTT
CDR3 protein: CASSTSVASTDTQYF

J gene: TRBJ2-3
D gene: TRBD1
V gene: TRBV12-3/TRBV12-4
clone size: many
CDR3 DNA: TGTGCCAGCAGTTTCATCCCTCCTGGGACAGAACGCACAGATACGCAGTATTTT
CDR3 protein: CASSFIPPGTERTDTQYF

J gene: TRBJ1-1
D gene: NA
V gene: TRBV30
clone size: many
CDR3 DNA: TGTGCCTGGAGTGTTCTGGGGGACACTGAAGCTTTCTTT
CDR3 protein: CAWSVLGDTEAFF

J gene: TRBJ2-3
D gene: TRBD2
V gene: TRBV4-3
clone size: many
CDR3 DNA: TGCGCCAGCAGCCAAGACCCCAGCGGGAGGGGGTTTAGCACAGATACGCAGTATTTT
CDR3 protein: CASSQDPSGRGFSTDTQYF

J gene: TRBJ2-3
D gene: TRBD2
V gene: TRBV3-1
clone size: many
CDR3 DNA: TGTGCCAGCAGCCAAGATAGTTTGCTAGCGGGGGGGGTTCCCACAGATACGCAGTATTTT
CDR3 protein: CASSQDSLLAGGVPTDTQYF

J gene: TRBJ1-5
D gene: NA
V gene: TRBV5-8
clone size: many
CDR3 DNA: TGTGCCAGCACCCAGCAGACCTATAGCAATCAGCCCCAGCATTTT
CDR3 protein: CASTQQTYSNQPQHF

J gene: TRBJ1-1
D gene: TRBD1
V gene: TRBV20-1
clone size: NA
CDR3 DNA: TGCAGTGCTAGAGGAAAGGACAGGTATACTAACACTGAAGCTTTCTTT
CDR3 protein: CSARGKDRYTNTEAFF

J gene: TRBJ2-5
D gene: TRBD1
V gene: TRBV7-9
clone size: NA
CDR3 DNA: TGTGCCAGCAGCTCGACAGGGGGAGAAAGGGTATTGGAGACCCAGTACTTC
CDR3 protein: CASSSTGGERVLETQYF

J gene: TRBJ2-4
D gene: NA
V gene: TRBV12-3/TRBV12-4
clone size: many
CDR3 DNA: TGTGCCAGCAGTTCCGCCCCCAACATTCAGTACTTC
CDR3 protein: CASSSAPNIQYF

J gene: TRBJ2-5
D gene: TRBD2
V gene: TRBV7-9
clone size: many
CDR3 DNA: TGTGCCAGCAGCTTACCGGGGAGGGCCCAGTACTTC
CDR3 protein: CASSLPGRAQYF

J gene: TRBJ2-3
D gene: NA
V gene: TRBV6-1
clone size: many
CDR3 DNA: TGTGCCACCGGTGGCAGGGCAGAAACAGATACGCAGTATTTT
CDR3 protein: CATGGRAETDTQYF

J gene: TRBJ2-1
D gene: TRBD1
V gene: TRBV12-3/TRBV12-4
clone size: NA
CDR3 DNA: TGTGCCGGCAGTCCCGGGACAGGGTTTACTGAGCAGTTCTTC
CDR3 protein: CAGSPGTGFTEQFF

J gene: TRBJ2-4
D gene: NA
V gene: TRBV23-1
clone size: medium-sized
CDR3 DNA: TGCGCCAGCAGTCTTAGGAGGGGCCGTTTAGCCATTATCCAAAAAGTCATTCAGTACTTC
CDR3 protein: CASSLRRGRLAIIQKVIQYF

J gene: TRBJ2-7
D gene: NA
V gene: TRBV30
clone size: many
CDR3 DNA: TGTGCCTGGAGTGTAACGGGGGTAGGCTACGAGCAGTACTTC
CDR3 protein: CAWSVTGVGYEQYF

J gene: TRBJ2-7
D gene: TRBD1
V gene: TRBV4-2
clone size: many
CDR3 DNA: TGTGCCAGCAGCCAAACACCGGGACAGGGCTCCGAGCAGTACTTC
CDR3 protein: CASSQTPGQGSEQYF

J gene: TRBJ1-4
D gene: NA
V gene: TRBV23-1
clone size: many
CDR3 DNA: TGCGCCAGCGGACCGTTCAGGGCTGAAAAACTGTTTTTT
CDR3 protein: CASGPFRAEKLFF

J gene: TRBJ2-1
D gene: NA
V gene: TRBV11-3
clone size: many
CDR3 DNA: TGTGCCAGCAGCTCCCCCGAATCGAATGAGCAGTTCTTC
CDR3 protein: CASSSPESNEQFF

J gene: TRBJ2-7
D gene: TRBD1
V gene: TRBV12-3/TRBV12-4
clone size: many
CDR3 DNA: TGTGCCAGCAGCCCTTACGGACAGGCACGCGAGCAGTACTTC
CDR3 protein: CASSPYGQAREQYF

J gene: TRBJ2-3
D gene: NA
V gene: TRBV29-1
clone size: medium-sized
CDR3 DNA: TGCAGCGTTGTGGGGGCGGATACGCAGTATTTT
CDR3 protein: CSVVGADTQYF

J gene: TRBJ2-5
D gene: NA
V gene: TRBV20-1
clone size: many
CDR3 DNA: TGCAGTGCTAGGAAGGGCCTTAGCAGTATCCCGGCCCAAGAGACCCAGTACTTC
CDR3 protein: CSARKGLSSIPAQETQYF

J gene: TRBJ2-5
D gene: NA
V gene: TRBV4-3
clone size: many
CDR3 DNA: TGCGCCAGCAGCCCAGGGATGCAGGGCAAACAAGAGACCCAGTACTTC
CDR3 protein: CASSPGMQGKQETQYF

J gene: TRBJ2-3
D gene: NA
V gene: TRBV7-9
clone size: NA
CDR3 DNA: TGTGCCAGCAGCCCGGGAGACACAGATACGCGGTATTTC
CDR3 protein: CASSPGDTDTRYF

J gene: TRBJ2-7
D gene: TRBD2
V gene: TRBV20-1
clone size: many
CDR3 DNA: TGCAGTGCTCCGGGACTAGCGGGGGCTACCTCTTATTCCTACGAGCAGTACTTC
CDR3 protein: CSAPGLAGATSYSYEQYF

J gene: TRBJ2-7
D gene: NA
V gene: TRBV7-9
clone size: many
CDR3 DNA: TGTGCCAGCGGGGCATACTCCTACGAGCAGTACTTC
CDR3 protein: CASGAYSYEQYF

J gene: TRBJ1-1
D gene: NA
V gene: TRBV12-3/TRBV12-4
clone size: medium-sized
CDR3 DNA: TGTGCCAGCAGTTGGCCCGGGGGGACTGAAGCTTTCTTT
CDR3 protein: CASSWPGGTEAFF

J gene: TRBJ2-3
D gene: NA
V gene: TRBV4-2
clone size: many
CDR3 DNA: TGTGCCAGCAGCCAAAGAGGTGGGGGGCCGAGCACAGATACGCAGTATTTT
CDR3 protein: CASSQRGGGPSTDTQYF

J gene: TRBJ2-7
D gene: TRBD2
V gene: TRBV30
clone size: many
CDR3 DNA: TGTGCCTGGGGCCGACTAGCGGGAGAGGATATCTACGAGCAGTACTTC
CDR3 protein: CAWGRLAGEDIYEQYF

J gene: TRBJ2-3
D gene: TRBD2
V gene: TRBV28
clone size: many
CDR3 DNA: TGTGCCAGCAGCCATTATCCCCCTGTGTTTGCGGGGGGGTCTACAGATACGCAGTATTTT
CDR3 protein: CASSHYPPVFAGGSTDTQYF

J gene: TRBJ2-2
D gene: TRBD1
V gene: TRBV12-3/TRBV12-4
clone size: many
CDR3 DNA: TGTGCCAGCACCGAGGGACAGGGGGACACCGGGGAGCTGTTTTTT
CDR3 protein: CASTEGQGDTGELFF

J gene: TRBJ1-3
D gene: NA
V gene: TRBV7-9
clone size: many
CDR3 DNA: TGTGCCAGCAGCCCTCTCCCTTTACAGCACTCTGGAAACACCATATATTTT
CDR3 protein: CASSPLPLQHSGNTIYF